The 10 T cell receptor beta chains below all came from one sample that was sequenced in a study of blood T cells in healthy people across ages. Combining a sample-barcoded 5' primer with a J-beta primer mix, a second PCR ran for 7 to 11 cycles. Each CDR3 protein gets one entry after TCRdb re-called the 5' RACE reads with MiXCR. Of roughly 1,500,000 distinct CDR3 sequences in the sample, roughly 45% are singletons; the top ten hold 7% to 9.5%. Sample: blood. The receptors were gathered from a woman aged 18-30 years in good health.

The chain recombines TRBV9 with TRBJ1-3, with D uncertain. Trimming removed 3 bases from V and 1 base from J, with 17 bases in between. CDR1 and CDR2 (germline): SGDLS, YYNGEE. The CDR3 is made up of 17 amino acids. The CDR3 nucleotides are TGTGCCAGCAGCGCCCCAGTACGCGGGAAATCTGGAAACACCATATATTTT. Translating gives CASSAPVRGKSGNTIYF.

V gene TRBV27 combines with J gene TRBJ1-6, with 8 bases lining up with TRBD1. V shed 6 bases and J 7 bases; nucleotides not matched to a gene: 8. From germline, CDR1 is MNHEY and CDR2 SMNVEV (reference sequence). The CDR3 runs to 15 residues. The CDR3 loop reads CASRPTGGRNSPLHF. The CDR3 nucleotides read TGTGCCAGCAGGCCAACAGGGGGGAGGAATTCACCCCTCCACTTT.

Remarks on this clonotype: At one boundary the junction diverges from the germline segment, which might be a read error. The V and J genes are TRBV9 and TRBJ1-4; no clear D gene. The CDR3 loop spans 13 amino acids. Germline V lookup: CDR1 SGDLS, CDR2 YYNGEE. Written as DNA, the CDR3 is TGTGCCAGCAGCCAAGCTCCCAATGAAGAACTGTTTTTT. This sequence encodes CASSQAPNEELFF.

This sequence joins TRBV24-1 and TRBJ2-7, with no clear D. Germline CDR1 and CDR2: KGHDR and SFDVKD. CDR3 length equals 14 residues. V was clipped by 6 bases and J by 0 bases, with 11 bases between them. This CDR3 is CATSRGGISYEQYF. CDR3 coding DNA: TGTGCCACCAGTCGCGGTGGAATCTCCTACGAGCAGTACTTC.

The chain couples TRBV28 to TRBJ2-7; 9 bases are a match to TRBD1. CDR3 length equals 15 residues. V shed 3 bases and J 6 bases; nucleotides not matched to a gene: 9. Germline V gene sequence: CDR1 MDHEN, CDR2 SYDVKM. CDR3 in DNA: TGTGCCAGCAGTTTCTTAGGGACAGGGCTTTTCGAGCAGTACTTC. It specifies CASSFLGTGLFEQYF.

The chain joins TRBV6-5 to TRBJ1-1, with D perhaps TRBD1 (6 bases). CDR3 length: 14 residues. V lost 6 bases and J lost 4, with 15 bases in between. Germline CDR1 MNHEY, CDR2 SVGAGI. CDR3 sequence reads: CASSSYGGPTEAFF. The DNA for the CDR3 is TGTGCCAGCAGCTCCTACGGGGGCCCCACTGAAGCTTTCTTT.

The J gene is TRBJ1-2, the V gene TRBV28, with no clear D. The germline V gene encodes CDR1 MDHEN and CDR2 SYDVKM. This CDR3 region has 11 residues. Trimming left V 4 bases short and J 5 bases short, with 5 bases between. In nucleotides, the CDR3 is TGTGCCAGCAGTTATCAATATGGCTACACCTTC. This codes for CASSYQYGYTF.

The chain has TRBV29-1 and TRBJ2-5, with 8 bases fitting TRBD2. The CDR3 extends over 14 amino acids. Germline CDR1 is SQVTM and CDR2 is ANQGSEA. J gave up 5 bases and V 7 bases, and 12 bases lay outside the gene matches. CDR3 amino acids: CSANSGAFGETQYF. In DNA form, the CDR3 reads TGCAGCGCTAATAGCGGGGCCTTCGGGGAGACCCAGTACTTC.

The CDR3 nucleotides are TGTGCCAGCTCACCACCGGCCATTATGGGGGATGAGCAGTTCTTC. Translated: CASSPPAIMGDEQFF. The chain uses TRBV18 and TRBJ2-1; D could derive from TRBD1 or TRBD2 (5 bases each). This CDR3 contains 15 residues. Germline CDR1 is KGHSH and CDR2 is LQKENI. V was shortened by 0 bases and J by 8 bases, with 14 bases between the two germline ends. Combining the CDR3 with reference TRBV18 and TRBJ2-1 gives the whole variable domain NAGVMQNPRHLVRRRGQEARLRCSPMKGHSHVYWYRQLPEEGLKFMVYLQKENIIDESGMPKERFSAEFPKEGPSILRIQQVVRGDSAAYFCASSPPAIMGDEQFFGPGTRLTVL.

CDR3 amino acids: CASSQVKGEGTEAFF. For the CDR3, the DNA is TGCGCCAGCAGCCAAGTAAAGGGGGAGGGCACTGAAGCTTTCTTT. V is TRBV4-1 and J is TRBJ1-1, with D perhaps matching TRBD1 (6 bases). The CDR3 runs to 15 residues. The germline V gene has CDR1 MGHRA and CDR2 YSYEKL. The germline V and J ends were trimmed by 1 base and 4 bases, with 13 bases remaining between them.